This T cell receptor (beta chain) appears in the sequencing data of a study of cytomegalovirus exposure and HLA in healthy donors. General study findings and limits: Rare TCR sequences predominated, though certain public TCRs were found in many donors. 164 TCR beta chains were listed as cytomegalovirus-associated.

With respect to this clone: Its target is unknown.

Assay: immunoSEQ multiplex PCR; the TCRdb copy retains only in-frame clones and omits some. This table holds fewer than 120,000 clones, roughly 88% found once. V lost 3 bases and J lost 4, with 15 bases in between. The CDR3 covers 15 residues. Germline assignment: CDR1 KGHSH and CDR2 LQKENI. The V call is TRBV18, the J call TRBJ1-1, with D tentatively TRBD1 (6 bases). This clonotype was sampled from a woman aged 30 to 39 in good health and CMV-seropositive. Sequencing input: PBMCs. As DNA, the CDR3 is TGTGCCAGCTCACCCCAACCACAGGGTTTCACTGAAGCTTTCTTT. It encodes CASSPQPQGFTEAFF.